These 8 T cell receptor beta chains were all obtained from the same sample, sequenced in a study of beta chain features in type 1 diabetes. These receptors have no known antigen. The study's findings and limits: Among all four CD4+ subsets, Type 1 diabetes patients had TCRB CDR3s that were moderately but significantly shorter.

The study reverse transcribed the entire isolated RNA, so it sequenced expressed TCRB transcripts. Sequencing was performed with immunoSEQ multiplex PCR; in TCRdb, only in-frame clones are kept and a portion is missing. Of 550,000 to 850,000 clones in the sample, 10% to 15% were seen once. The sequencing sample was made of naive CD4+ T cells from blood. The origin of the receptors is a man younger than 30 with type 1 diabetes.

This rearrangement joins TRBV7-3 to TRBJ2-2; a weak D match, TRBD1 (6 bases). V was shortened by 5 bases and J by 4 bases, with 11 bases between the two germline ends. The CDR3 sequence is 14 residues long. The germline CDR1 and CDR2 sequences are SGHTA and FQGTGA. The CDR3 sequence: CASSQGQPTGELFF. CDR3 sequence (DNA): TGTGCCAGCAGCCAGGGACAACCCACCGGGGAGCTGTTTTTT. Filled out from reference TRBV7-3 and TRBJ2-2, the complete variable domain reads GAGVSQTPSNKVTEKGKYVELRCDPISGHTALYWYRQSLGQGPEFLIYFQGTGAADDSGLPNDRFFAVRPEGSVSTLKIQRTERGDSAVYLCASSQGQPTGELFFGEGSRLTVL.

CDR3 nucleotides: TGCGCCAGCAGCTTGAATCTAGCGGGGCGCGATGAGCAGTTCTTC. Its translation: CASSLNLAGRDEQFF. V and J are TRBV5-1 and TRBJ2-1; 9 bases agree with TRBD2. Per the germline V gene, CDR1 is SGHRS and CDR2 is YFSETQ. There are 15 residues in the CDR3. V lost 1 base to trimming and J lost 8 bases; unmatched junction nucleotides: 7.

The chain is built from TRBV5-4 and TRBJ1-1; 9 positions match TRBD1. The CDR3 is 14 amino acids. J lost 4 bases, V lost 4 bases, and 5 bases had no gene match. Germline values: CDR1 SGHNT, CDR2 YYREEE (reference sequence). DNA for the CDR3: TGTGCCAGCAGCCCACAGGGGGCAAGCACTGAAGCTTTCTTT. Translated: CASSPQGASTEAFF.

The chain uses TRBV27 and TRBJ2-5, with D perhaps matching TRBD2 (7 bases). The germline V and J ends were trimmed by 7 bases and 5 bases, with 14 bases remaining between them. The CDR3 has 13 residues. CDR1 is MNHEY and CDR2 is SMNVEV in the germline V gene (reference sequence). CDR3 nucleotide sequence: TGTGCCAGCACCGGGGGGCCCGGGGAGACCCAGTACTTC. Amino acid sequence: CASTGGPGETQYF.

This clone was found a few times. V gene TRBV7-9 combines with J gene TRBJ2-1, with 7 bases lining up with TRBD2. Germline CDR1 is SEHNR and CDR2 is FQNEAQ (reference sequence). V was pared by 5 bases and J by 11 bases, with 12 bases of the junction left unmatched. CDR3 length equals 14 residues. CDR3 region: CASSLNSGEGKQFF. The CDR3 DNA follows: TGTGCCAGCAGCCTAAACTCCGGGGAGGGGAAGCAGTTCTTC.

The V gene is TRBV11-1, the J gene TRBJ1-1; D is ambiguous. This CDR3 comprises 14 residues. V was shortened by 1 base and J by 2 bases, with 8 bases between the two germline ends. Germline values: CDR1 SGHAT, CDR2 FQDESV (reference sequence). CDR3 DNA sequence: TGTGCCAGCAGCTTAGGACTGGTAAACACTGAAGCTTTCTTT. Its protein is CASSLGLVNTEAFF.

This clone has only a few counts. The chain employs TRBV30 and TRBJ1-6, with D unclear. With 2 bases removed from V and 8 bases from J, the gap between germline ends came to 13 bases. CDR3 size: 14 residues. Per germline, CDR1 GTSNPN and CDR2 SVGIG (reference sequence). The chain's CDR3 is CAWSIGHSDSPLHF. The CDR3 DNA reads as TGTGCCTGGAGTATAGGGCATTCGGATTCACCCCTCCACTTT.

V and J are TRBV10-3 and TRBJ2-3; possibly TRBD1 for D (10 bases). CDR1 and CDR2 (germline): ENHRY, SYGVKD. CDR3 length: 15 residues. Trimming removed 10 bases at V and 3 bases at J, with 20 bases between. The CDR3 bases are TGTGCCACCGCGGGGGGGACAGGGGTTACAGATACGCAGTATTTT. Amino acids: CATAGGTGVTDTQYF.